These 4 T cell receptor beta chains share one sample of origin, sequenced in a study of T cells in Graves' hyperthyroidism and ophthalmopathy. Researchers took RNA transcripts and amplified the TCR beta CDR3 regions from them. In the first-round RT-PCR of the TCR CDR3, the HTBI primer set was used. TCRdb passed the multiplex PCR reads through MiXCR, listing each CDR3 protein once. The table shows approximately 300,000 distinct CDR3 sequences, with around 16% occurring only once. Material for sequencing was blood. The receptor set was obtained from a man aged 25 to 45 with Graves' hyperthyroidism.

This clonotype turned up a few times. The gene calls are TRBV5-1 and TRBJ2-7, with D perhaps given as TRBD1 or TRBD2 (7 bases each). Deletions cut 2 bases from V and 6 bases from J, with 24 bases between. In germline, CDR1 is SGHRS, CDR2 YFSETQ. The CDR3 totals 17 residues. Here the CDR3 DNA reads TGCGCCAGCAGCTTTCCCCAGGGGGGGGGCGCAAAATCCGAGCAGTACTTC. This translates into CASSFPQGGGAKSEQYF.

This chain connects TRBV20-1 to TRBJ1-5, with D possibly being TRBD1 (6 bases). Germline CDR1 and CDR2: DFQATT and SNEGSKA (reference sequence). The V end lost 5 bases, the J end lost 4 bases, and 15 bases lay between the germline ends. The CDR3 spans 14 residues. The CDR3 region has the DNA TGCAGTGCTCCGCTACAGGGACCAAATCAGCCCCAGCATTTT. Its translation: CSAPLQGPNQPQHF.

There are many counts of this clonotype. The gene calls are TRBV3-1 and TRBJ2-7, with D perhaps matching TRBD2 (5 bases). The germline V gene has CDR1 LGHDT and CDR2 YNNKEL (reference sequence). The V end lost 6 bases, the J end lost 6 bases, and 9 bases lay between the germline ends. The CDR3 runs 11 residues. This CDR3 reads CASRGAVEQYF. As DNA, the CDR3 is TGTGCCAGCAGGGGAGCTGTCGAGCAGTACTTC.

This clonotype was found many times. This chain uses TRBV2 with TRBJ1-6; unclear D gene. This CDR3 spans 13 amino acids. Trimming removed 1 base at V and 9 bases at J, with 7 bases between. Germline V gene lookup returns CDR1 SNHLY and CDR2 FYNNEI. CDR3 sequence reads: CASSEEGISPLHF. The CDR3 nucleotides read TGTGCCAGCAGTGAAGAAGGGATTTCACCCCTCCACTTT.